This T cell receptor beta chain was observed in a study of blood T cell repertoires in COVID-19. Trimming removed 5 bases from V and 0 bases from J, with 14 bases in between. CDR3 length: 16 residues. The germline V gene has CDR1 MDHEN and CDR2 SYDVKM. Participants were aged about 18 to 90 years, lived in under 25 US areas, and enrolled virtually. TCRdb keeps only in-frame clones here, not all; method: immunoSEQ multiplex PCR. Seen here are approximately 230,000 clones, approximately 86% observed once, and the top ten hold under 15%. This rearrangement joins TRBV28 to TRBJ1-5, with D tentatively TRBD1 (5 bases). Sequencing was carried out using PBMCs or T cells enriched from blood (not recorded which). The TCR sequence derives from a woman in her 50s with acute COVID-19. This CDR3 reads CASSPARGYSNQPQHF. CDR3 coding DNA: TGTGCCAGCAGTCCCGCCCGGGGGTATAGCAATCAGCCCCAGCATTTT. Complete variable domain (other parts from reference TRBV28 and TRBJ1-5): DVKVTQSSRYLVKRTGEKVFLECVQDMDHENMFWYRQDPGLGLRLIYFSYDVKMKEKGDIPEGYSVSREKKERFSLILESASTNQTSMYLCASSPARGYSNQPQHFGDGTRLSIL.